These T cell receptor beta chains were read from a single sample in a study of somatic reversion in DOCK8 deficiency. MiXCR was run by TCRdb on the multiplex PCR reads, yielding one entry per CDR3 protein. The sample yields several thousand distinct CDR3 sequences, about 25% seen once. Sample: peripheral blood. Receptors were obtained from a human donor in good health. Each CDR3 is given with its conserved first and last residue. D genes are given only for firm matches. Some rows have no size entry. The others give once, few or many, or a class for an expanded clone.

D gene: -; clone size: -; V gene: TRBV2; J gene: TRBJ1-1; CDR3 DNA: TGTGCCACCGCGGACAGCGAGAACACTGAAGCTTTCTTT; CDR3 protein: CATADSENTEAFF
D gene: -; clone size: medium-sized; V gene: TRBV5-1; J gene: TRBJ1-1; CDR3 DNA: TGCGCCAGCAGCTACACAAGGAACACTGAAGCTTTCTTT; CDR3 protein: CASSYTRNTEAFF
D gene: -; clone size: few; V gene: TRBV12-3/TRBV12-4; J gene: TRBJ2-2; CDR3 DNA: TGTGCCAGCACTTGGAATGCAGCCCAGGCGGGGGGGGAGCTGTTTTTT; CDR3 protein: CASTWNAAQAGGELFF
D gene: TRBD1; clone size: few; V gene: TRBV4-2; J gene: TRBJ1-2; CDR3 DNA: TGTGCCAGCAGCCAAGATACAGGGGGCGCCTGGGGCTACACCTTC; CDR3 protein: CASSQDTGGAWGYTF
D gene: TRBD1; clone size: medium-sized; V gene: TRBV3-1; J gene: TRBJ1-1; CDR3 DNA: TGTGCCAGCAGCCAAGATCTGGACAGGGTCCCTGAAGCTTTCTTT; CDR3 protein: CASSQDLDRVPEAFF
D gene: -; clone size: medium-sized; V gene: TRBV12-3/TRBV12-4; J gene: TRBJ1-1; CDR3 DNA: TGTGCCAGCAGCAAGACAGCTATGAACACTGAAGCTTTCTTT; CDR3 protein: CASSKTAMNTEAFF
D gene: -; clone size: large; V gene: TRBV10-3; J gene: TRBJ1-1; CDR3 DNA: TGTGCCATCAGTGCCGCCCCGGGGAACACTGAAGCTTTCTTT; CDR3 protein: CAISAAPGNTEAFF
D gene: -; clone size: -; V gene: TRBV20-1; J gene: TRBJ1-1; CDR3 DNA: TGCAGTGCTAGAGTGGCAGGGAGGACGAACACTGAAGCTTTCTTT; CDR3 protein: CSARVAGRTNTEAFF
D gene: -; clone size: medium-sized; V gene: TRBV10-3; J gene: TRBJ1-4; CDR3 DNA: TGTGCCATCAGTGAGGGGGGAGGGAATGAAAAACTGTTTTTT; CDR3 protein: CAISEGGGNEKLFF
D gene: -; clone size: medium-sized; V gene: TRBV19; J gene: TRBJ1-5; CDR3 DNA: TGTGCCAGTAGTATCCACGACGGAGGGGGTCAGCCCCAGCATTTT; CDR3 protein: CASSIHDGGGQPQHF
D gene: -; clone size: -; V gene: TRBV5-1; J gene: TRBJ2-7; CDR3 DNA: TGCGCCAGCAGCCACCGGGAGACAGGGATCTACGAGCAGTACTTC; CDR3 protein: CASSHRETGIYEQYF
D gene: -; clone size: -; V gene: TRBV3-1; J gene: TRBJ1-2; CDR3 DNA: TGTGCCAGCAGCCAGGGGGCACGGCTCTTGGGCTACACCTTC; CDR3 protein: CASSQGARLLGYTF
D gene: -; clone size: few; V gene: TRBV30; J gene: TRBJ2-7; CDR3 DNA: TGTGCCTGGAGTTGGCAGCCCGCCTACGAGCAGTACTTC; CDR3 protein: CAWSWQPAYEQYF
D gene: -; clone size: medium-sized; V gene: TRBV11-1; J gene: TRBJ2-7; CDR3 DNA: TGTGCCAGCAGCCCTCGACTTTTCTCCTACGAGCAGTACTTC; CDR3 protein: CASSPRLFSYEQYF
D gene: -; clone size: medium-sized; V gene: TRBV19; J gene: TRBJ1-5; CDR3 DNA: TGTGCCAGTAGTCCCCGGGACAGCAATCAGCCCCAGCATTTT; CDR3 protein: CASSPRDSNQPQHF
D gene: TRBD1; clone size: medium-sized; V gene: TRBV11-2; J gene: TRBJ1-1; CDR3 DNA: TGTGCCAGCAGCTTTCCGGGACAGGGGGCTGGTGAAGCTTTCTTT; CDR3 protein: CASSFPGQGAGEAFF
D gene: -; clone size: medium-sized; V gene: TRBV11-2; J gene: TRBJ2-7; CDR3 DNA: TGTGCCAGCAGCTTGACCTACGAGCAGTACTTC; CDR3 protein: CASSLTYEQYF
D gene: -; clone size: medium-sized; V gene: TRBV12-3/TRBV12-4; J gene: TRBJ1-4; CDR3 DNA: TGTGCCAGCAGTTTTGGCACTAATGAAAAACTGTTTTTT; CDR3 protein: CASSFGTNEKLFF
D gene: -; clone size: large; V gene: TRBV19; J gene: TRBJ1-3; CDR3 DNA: TGTGCCAGTAGTATTCACTCTGGAAACACCATATATTTT; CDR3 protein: CASSIHSGNTIYF
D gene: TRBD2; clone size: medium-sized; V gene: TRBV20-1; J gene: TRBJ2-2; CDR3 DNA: TGCAGTGCTAGAGATCACGGTAGCGGGGAGACCGGGGAGCTGTTTTTT; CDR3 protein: CSARDHGSGETGELFF
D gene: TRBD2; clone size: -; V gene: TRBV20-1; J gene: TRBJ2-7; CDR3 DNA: TGCGGAGCGGGTAGCGGGGGCCCGATTGAAGAGCAGTACTTC; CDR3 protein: CGAGSGGPIEEQYF
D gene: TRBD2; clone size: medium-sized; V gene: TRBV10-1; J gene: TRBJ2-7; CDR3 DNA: TGCGCCAGCAGTGAGGCGGGGGTAGGCGAGCAGTACTTC; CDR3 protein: CASSEAGVGEQYF
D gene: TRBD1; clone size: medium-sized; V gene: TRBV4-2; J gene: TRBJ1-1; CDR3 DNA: TGTGCCAGCAGCCGGCTGGGACAGACGAACACTGAAGCTTTCTTT; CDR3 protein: CASSRLGQTNTEAFF
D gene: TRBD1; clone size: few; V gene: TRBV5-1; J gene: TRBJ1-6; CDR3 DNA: TGCGCCAGCAGCTGGGGGACAGGGGGCGAAATCCCCCTCCACTTT; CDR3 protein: CASSWGTGGEIPLHF
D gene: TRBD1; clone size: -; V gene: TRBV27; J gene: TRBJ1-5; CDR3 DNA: TGTGCCAGCAAGAAACAGGGGGCCGGCAATCAGCCCCAGCATTTT; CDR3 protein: CASKKQGAGNQPQHF
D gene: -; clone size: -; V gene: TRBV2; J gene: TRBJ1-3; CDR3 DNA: TGTGCCAGCAGTGAAATCTTCGGGGGCCCCTCTGGAAACACCATATATTTT; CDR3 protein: CASSEIFGGPSGNTIYF
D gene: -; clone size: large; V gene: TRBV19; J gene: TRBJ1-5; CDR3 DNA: TGTGCCAGTAGTATTAGGGATAGCAATCAGCCCCAGCATTTT; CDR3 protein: CASSIRDSNQPQHF
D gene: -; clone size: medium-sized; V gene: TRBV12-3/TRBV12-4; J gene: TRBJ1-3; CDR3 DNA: TGTGCCAGCAGTTTACGGAACTCTGGAAACACCATATATTTT; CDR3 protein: CASSLRNSGNTIYF
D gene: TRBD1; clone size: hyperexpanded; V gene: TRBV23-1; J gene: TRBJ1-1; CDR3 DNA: TGCGCCAGCAGTCTCACAGGGGTTGAAGCTTTCTTT; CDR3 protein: CASSLTGVEAFF
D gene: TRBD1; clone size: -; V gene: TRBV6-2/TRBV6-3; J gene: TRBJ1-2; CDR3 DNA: TGTGCCAGCAGGGACGGGACAGGGAACGGCTACACCTTC; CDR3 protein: CASRDGTGNGYTF
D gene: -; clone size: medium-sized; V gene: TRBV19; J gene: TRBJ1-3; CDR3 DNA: TGTGCCAGTACTCGGGGGCCTGGAAACACCATATATTTT; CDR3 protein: CASTRGPGNTIYF
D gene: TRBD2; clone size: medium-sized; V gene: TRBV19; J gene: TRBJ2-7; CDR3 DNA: TGTGCCTCGGGGGGGGCGAACACCTACGAGCAGTACTTC; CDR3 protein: CASGGANTYEQYF
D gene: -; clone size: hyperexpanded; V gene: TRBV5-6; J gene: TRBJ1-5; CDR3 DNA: TGTGCCAGCAGCCGGGGAGGGTTTCGCAATCAGCCCCAGCATTTT; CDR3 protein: CASSRGGFRNQPQHF
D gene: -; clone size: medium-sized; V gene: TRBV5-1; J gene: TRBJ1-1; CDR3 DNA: TGCGCCAGCACGCTGGCAGGGTTGAACACTGAAGCTTTCTTT; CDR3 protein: CASTLAGLNTEAFF
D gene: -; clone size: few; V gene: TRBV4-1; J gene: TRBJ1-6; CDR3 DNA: TGCGCCAGCAGCCAAGCCCGAAGTTCACCCCTCCACTTT; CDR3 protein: CASSQARSSPLHF
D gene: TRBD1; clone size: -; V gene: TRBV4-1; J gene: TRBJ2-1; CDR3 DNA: TGCGCCAGCAGCCAAGAAGGGACAGGGGTTCCCAATGAGCAGTTCTTC; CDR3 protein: CASSQEGTGVPNEQFF
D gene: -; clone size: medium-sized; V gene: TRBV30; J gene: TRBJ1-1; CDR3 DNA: TGTGCCTGGGGACAGAACTATATGAACACTGAAGCTTTCTTT; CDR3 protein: CAWGQNYMNTEAFF
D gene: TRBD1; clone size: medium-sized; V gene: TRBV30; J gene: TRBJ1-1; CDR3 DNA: TGTGCCTGGAACCAGGGACAGAATCGACGGCAAGCTTTCTTT; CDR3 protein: CAWNQGQNRRQAFF
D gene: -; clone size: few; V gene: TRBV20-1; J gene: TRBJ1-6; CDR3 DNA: TGCAGTGCTAGAGGACAGACTCACTATAATTCACCCCTCCACTTT; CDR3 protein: CSARGQTHYNSPLHF
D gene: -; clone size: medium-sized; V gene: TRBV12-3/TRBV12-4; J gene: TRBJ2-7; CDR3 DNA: TGTGCCAGCAGTTTTCTCCACGAGCAGTACTTC; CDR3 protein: CASSFLHEQYF